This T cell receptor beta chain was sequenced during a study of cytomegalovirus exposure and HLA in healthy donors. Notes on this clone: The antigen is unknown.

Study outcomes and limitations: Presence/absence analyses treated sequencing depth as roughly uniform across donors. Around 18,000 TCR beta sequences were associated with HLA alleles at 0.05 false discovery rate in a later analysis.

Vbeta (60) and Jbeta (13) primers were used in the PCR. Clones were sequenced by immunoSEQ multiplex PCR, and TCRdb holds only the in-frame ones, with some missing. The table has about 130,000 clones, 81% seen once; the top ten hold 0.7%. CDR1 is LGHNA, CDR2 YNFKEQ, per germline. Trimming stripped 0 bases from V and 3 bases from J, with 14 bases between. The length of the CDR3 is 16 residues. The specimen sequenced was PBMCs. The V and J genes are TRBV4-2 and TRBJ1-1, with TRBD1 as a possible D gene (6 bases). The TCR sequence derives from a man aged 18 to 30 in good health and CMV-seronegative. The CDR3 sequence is CASSQEGWQGHTEAFF. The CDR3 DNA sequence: TGTGCCAGCAGCCAAGAAGGTTGGCAGGGGCACACTGAAGCTTTCTTT.